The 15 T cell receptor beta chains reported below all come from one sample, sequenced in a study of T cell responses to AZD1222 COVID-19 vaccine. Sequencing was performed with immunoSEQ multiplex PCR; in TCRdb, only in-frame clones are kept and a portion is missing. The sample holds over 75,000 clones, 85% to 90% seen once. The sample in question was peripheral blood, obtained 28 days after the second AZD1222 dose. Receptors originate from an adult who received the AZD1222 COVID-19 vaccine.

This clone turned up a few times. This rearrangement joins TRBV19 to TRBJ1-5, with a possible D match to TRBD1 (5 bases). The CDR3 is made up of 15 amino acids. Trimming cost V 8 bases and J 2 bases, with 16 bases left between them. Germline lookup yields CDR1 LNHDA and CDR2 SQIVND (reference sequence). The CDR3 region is CASWRGGKGNQPQHF. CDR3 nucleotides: TGTGCCAGTTGGCGGGGGGGGAAAGGCAATCAGCCCCAGCATTTT.

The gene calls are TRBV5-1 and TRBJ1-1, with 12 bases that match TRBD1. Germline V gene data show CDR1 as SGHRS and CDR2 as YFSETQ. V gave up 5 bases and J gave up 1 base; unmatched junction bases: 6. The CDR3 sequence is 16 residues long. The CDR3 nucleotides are TGCGCCAGCAGTCCGGGACAGGGGGCTTGGAACACTGAAGCTTTCTTT. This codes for CASSPGQGAWNTEAFF.

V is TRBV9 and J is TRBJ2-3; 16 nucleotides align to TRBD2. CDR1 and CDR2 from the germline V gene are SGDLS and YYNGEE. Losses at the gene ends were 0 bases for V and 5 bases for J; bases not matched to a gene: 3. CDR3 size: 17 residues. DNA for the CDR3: TGTGCCAGCAGCGTAGTGGGACTAGCGGGAGGGCGAGATACGCAGTATTTT. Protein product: CASSVVGLAGGRDTQYF.

CDR3 in amino acids: CASSYIGRGTEAFF. CDR3 bases: TGTGCCAGCAGTTACATTGGGAGGGGGACTGAAGCTTTCTTT. This chain uses TRBV6-2 or TRBV6-3 with TRBJ1-1, with D perhaps TRBD1 (6 bases). The germline V gene has CDR1 MNHEY and CDR2 SVGEGT. The V end was cut by 2 bases, the J end by 5 bases, with 12 bases between. This CDR3 contains 14 residues.

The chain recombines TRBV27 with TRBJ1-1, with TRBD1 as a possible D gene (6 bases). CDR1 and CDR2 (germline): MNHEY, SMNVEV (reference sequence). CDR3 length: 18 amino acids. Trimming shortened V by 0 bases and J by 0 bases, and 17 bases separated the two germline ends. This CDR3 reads CASSLSTGGLRMNTEAFF. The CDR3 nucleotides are TGTGCCAGCAGTTTATCAACCGGGGGGCTCAGAATGAACACTGAAGCTTTCTTT.

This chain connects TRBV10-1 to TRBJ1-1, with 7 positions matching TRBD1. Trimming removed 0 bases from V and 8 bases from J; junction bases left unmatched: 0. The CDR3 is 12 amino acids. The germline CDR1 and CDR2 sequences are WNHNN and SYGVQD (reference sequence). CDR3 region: CASSESTGEAFF. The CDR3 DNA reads TGCGCCAGCAGTGAGTCGACAGGGGAAGCTTTCTTT.

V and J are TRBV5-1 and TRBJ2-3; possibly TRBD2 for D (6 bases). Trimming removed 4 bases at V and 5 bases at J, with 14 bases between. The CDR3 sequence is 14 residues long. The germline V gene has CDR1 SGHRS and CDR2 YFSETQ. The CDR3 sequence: CASSPGTGRDTQYF. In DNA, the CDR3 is TGCGCCAGCAGCCCCGGGACCGGGAGAGATACGCAGTATTTT.

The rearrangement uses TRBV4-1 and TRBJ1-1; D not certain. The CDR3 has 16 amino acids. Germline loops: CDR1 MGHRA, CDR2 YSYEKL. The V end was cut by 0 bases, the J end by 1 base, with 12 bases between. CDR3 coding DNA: TGCGCCAGCAGCCAAGATCTACCCACTGGGAACACTGAAGCTTTCTTT. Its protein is CASSQDLPTGNTEAFF.

CDR3 in amino acids: CASSVDTGPEQYF. The CDR3 nucleotides are TGTGCCAGCAGCGTTGATACAGGGCCCGAGCAGTACTTC. The chain joins TRBV9 to TRBJ2-7; maybe TRBD1 (6 bases). Germline CDR1 reads SGDLS; CDR2 reads YYNGEE. V lost 2 bases and J lost 6, with 12 bases in between. This CDR3 comprises 13 residues.

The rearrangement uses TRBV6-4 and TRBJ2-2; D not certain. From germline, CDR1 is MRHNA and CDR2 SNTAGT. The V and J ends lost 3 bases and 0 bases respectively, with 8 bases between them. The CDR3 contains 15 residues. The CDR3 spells CASSETVTNTGELFF. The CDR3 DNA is TGTGCCAGCAGTGAAACCGTGACGAACACCGGGGAGCTGTTTTTT.

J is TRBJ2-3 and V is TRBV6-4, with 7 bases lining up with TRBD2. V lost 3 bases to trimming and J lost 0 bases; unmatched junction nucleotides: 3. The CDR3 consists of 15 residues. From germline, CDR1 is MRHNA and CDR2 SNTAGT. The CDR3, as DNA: TGTGCCAGCAGTGAGACGGGGGGAAGCACAGATACGCAGTATTTT. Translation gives CASSETGGSTDTQYF.

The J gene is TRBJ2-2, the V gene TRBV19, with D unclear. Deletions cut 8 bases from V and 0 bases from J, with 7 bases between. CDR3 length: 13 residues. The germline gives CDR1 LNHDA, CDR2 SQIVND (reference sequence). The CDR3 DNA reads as TGTGCCAGTCTTCAGTCGAACACCGGGGAGCTGTTTTTT. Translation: CASLQSNTGELFF.

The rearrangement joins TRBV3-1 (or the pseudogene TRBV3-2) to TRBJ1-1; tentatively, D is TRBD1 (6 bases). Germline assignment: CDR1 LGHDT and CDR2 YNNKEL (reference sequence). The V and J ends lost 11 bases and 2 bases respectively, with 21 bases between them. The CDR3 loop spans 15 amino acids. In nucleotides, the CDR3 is TGTGCCGTACGGAAGGGGGAGCATACTAACACTGAAGCTTTCTTT. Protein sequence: CAVRKGEHTNTEAFF.

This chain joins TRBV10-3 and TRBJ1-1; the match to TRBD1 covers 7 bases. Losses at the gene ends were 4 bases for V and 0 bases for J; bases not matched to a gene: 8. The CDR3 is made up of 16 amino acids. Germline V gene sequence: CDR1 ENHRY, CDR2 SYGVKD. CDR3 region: CAISGQQGNLNTEAFF. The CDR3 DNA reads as TGTGCCATCAGTGGCCAACAGGGGAACCTGAACACTGAAGCTTTCTTT.

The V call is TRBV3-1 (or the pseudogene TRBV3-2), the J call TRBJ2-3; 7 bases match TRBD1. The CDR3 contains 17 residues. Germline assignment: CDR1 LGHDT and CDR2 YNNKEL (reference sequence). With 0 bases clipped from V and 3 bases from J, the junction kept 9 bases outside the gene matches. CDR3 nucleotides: TGTGCCAGCAGCCAAGATACAGGGGCTATCCTTACAGATACGCAGTATTTT. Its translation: CASSQDTGAILTDTQYF.